These T cell receptor beta chains were read from a single sample in a study of Graves' ophthalmopathy and Graves' hyperthyroidism. TCRdb fed the multiplex PCR reads into MiXCR, producing one record per CDR3 protein. This sample carries over a million distinct CDR3 sequences, 35% to 45% of them seen once, and the ten largest clones take 11%. The sample taken for sequencing was peripheral blood or thyroid tissue (not recorded which). The receptors were gathered from an adult man with Graves' hyperthyroidism. Each CDR3 is given with its conserved first and last residue. Fields, in order: J gene, D gene, V gene, clone size, CDR3 length, CDR3 DNA, CDR3 protein. The D gene is left open where the match is weak. The listing skips clone size in some rows; elsewhere it reads once, few, many or a size class.

j_call: TRBJ1-5
d_call: NA
v_call: TRBV4-1
clone_size: few
cdr3_length: 16
cdr3_nt: TGCGCCAGCAGCCAACCGACAGAGGATAGCAATCAGCCCCAGCATTTT
cdr3_aa: CASSQPTEDSNQPQHF

j_call: TRBJ2-7
d_call: TRBD1
v_call: TRBV13
clone_size: NA
cdr3_length: 18
cdr3_nt: TGTGCCAGCAGCTTAGAGGGGTTTACAGGGGGCGCGTCCTACGAGCAGTACTTC
cdr3_aa: CASSLEGFTGGASYEQYF

j_call: TRBJ1-2
d_call: NA
v_call: TRBV20-1
clone_size: NA
cdr3_length: 15
cdr3_nt: TGCAGTGCTAGAGATAACCGGAGGGCTTCCTATGGCTACACCTTC
cdr3_aa: CSARDNRRASYGYTF

j_call: TRBJ2-7
d_call: TRBD1
v_call: TRBV11-2
clone_size: NA
cdr3_length: 14
cdr3_nt: TGTGCCAGCAGCTTCGGGACAGGGTCATCCGAGCAGTACTTC
cdr3_aa: CASSFGTGSSEQYF

j_call: TRBJ2-5
d_call: NA
v_call: TRBV5-1
clone_size: many
cdr3_length: 15
cdr3_nt: TGCGCCAGCAGCTTGGAATTGGGGACTCAAGAGACCCAGTACTTC
cdr3_aa: CASSLELGTQETQYF

j_call: TRBJ1-6
d_call: NA
v_call: TRBV15
clone_size: NA
cdr3_length: 13
cdr3_nt: TGTGCCACCAGCAGCTTCCAGGGGCTCCCCCTCCACTTT
cdr3_aa: CATSSFQGLPLHF

j_call: TRBJ2-7
d_call: NA
v_call: TRBV6-2/TRBV6-3
clone_size: NA
cdr3_length: 13
cdr3_nt: TGTGCCAGCAGTTATCTCCGGGGCCACGAGCAGTACTTC
cdr3_aa: CASSYLRGHEQYF

j_call: TRBJ1-4
d_call: TRBD1
v_call: TRBV11-2
clone_size: NA
cdr3_length: 16
cdr3_nt: TGTGCCAGCAGCTTATTCGACAGGGTTAGTCTCAGAAAACTGTTTTTT
cdr3_aa: CASSLFDRVSLRKLFF

j_call: TRBJ2-7
d_call: TRBD2
v_call: TRBV5-1
clone_size: NA
cdr3_length: 16
cdr3_nt: TGCGCCAGCAGCCGGGCTCCTAGCGGAGTCTCCTACGAGCAGTACTTC
cdr3_aa: CASSRAPSGVSYEQYF

j_call: TRBJ2-7
d_call: NA
v_call: TRBV3-1
clone_size: NA
cdr3_length: 15
cdr3_nt: TGTGCCAGCAGCCAAGAGGGGGCCGTCTCCTACGAGCAGTACTTC
cdr3_aa: CASSQEGAVSYEQYF

j_call: TRBJ2-7
d_call: NA
v_call: TRBV29-1
clone_size: NA
cdr3_length: 14
cdr3_nt: TGCAGCGTTGGGCAGGGAAGCAATCAGCCCCAGCAGTACTTC
cdr3_aa: CSVGQGSNQPQQYF

j_call: TRBJ2-5
d_call: NA
v_call: TRBV5-4
clone_size: NA
cdr3_length: 15
cdr3_nt: TGTGCCAGCAGTTTTGGAAGCCTTAACCAAGAGACCCAGTACTTC
cdr3_aa: CASSFGSLNQETQYF

j_call: TRBJ1-6
d_call: TRBD1
v_call: TRBV7-9
clone_size: many
cdr3_length: 17
cdr3_nt: TGTGCCAGCAGCTCAAGGACAGGGGCGTCCTATAATTCACCCCTCCACTTT
cdr3_aa: CASSSRTGASYNSPLHF

j_call: TRBJ1-3
d_call: NA
v_call: TRBV29-1
clone_size: few
cdr3_length: 11
cdr3_nt: TGCAGCGTTGACGAACCGAACACCATATATTTT
cdr3_aa: CSVDEPNTIYF

j_call: TRBJ2-7
d_call: NA
v_call: TRBV7-9
clone_size: many
cdr3_length: 13
cdr3_nt: TGTGCCAGCAGCCCGCGGGCCGATTCCGAGCAGTACTTC
cdr3_aa: CASSPRADSEQYF

j_call: TRBJ2-5
d_call: TRBD1
v_call: TRBV7-9
clone_size: many
cdr3_length: 15
cdr3_nt: TGTGCCAGCAGCTTGGGGGGACAGGGGGCCGAGACCCAGTACTTC
cdr3_aa: CASSLGGQGAETQYF

j_call: TRBJ1-4
d_call: NA
v_call: TRBV25-1
clone_size: NA
cdr3_length: 13
cdr3_nt: TGTGCCAGCAGTGAAGGAAGGGGTGAAAAACTGTTTTTT
cdr3_aa: CASSEGRGEKLFF

j_call: TRBJ2-7
d_call: TRBD2
v_call: TRBV7-2
clone_size: many
cdr3_length: 17
cdr3_nt: TGTGCCAGCAGCATATCTGCGGGAGGGCGTGATGCCTACGAGCAGTACTTC
cdr3_aa: CASSISAGGRDAYEQYF

j_call: TRBJ2-7
d_call: NA
v_call: TRBV19
clone_size: many
cdr3_length: 15
cdr3_nt: TGTGCCAGTAGTATAGATCACAAGGGTCCCTACGAGCAGTACTTC
cdr3_aa: CASSIDHKGPYEQYF

j_call: TRBJ2-5
d_call: TRBD1
v_call: TRBV3-1
clone_size: NA
cdr3_length: 14
cdr3_nt: TGTGCCAGCAGCCGGACCTACAGGGGAGAGACCCAGTACTTC
cdr3_aa: CASSRTYRGETQYF

j_call: TRBJ2-7
d_call: NA
v_call: TRBV5-5
clone_size: few
cdr3_length: 14
cdr3_nt: TGTGCCAGCAGCAGCCTAGACGGTTTCTACGAGCAGTACTTC
cdr3_aa: CASSSLDGFYEQYF

j_call: TRBJ2-5
d_call: NA
v_call: TRBV9
clone_size: NA
cdr3_length: 18
cdr3_nt: TGTGCCAGCAGTAAACCCCCCCGGGGCCTCTCGGATCAAGAGACCCAGTACTTC
cdr3_aa: CASSKPPRGLSDQETQYF

j_call: TRBJ1-5
d_call: NA
v_call: TRBV10-2
clone_size: NA
cdr3_length: 16
cdr3_nt: TGTGCCAGCAGCCAAGGCAAGGGTGTGAATTATCAGCCCCAGCATTTT
cdr3_aa: CASSQGKGVNYQPQHF

j_call: TRBJ2-7
d_call: NA
v_call: TRBV4-3
clone_size: once
cdr3_length: 16
cdr3_nt: TGCGCCAGCAGCCAAGCCGGCGCGGGGCATTCCTACGAGCAGTACTTC
cdr3_aa: CASSQAGAGHSYEQYF

j_call: TRBJ1-1
d_call: NA
v_call: TRBV11-1
clone_size: NA
cdr3_length: 16
cdr3_nt: TGTGCCAGCAGCTTAGGAGCAGTGACATTGGGCACTGAAGCTTTCTTT
cdr3_aa: CASSLGAVTLGTEAFF

j_call: TRBJ1-2
d_call: TRBD1
v_call: TRBV10-2
clone_size: NA
cdr3_length: 15
cdr3_nt: TGCGCCAGCAGTGAGCCGGACAGGGGGCCTTATGGCTACACCTTC
cdr3_aa: CASSEPDRGPYGYTF

j_call: TRBJ2-7
d_call: TRBD1
v_call: TRBV29-1
clone_size: many
cdr3_length: 11
cdr3_nt: TGCAGCACCGGACAGGGCCACGAGCAGTACTTC
cdr3_aa: CSTGQGHEQYF

j_call: TRBJ1-4
d_call: NA
v_call: TRBV7-9
clone_size: NA
cdr3_length: 14
cdr3_nt: TGTGCCAGCAGCCCAGACGGGGTTAATGAAAAACTGTTTTTT
cdr3_aa: CASSPDGVNEKLFF

j_call: TRBJ1-4
d_call: NA
v_call: TRBV7-9
clone_size: NA
cdr3_length: 16
cdr3_nt: TGTGCCAGCAGCCCCAGCCTCTTAGGCGTTAATGAAAAACTGTTTTTT
cdr3_aa: CASSPSLLGVNEKLFF

j_call: TRBJ1-2
d_call: TRBD1
v_call: TRBV6-6
clone_size: NA
cdr3_length: 14
cdr3_nt: TGTGCCAGCAGTTCGGCCGGGACAGTGAGCGGCTACACCTTC
cdr3_aa: CASSSAGTVSGYTF

j_call: TRBJ2-5
d_call: NA
v_call: TRBV2
clone_size: NA
cdr3_length: 15
cdr3_nt: TGTGCCAGCAGTCCCTCGGATTTGGCCCCAGAGACCCAGTACTTC
cdr3_aa: CASSPSDLAPETQYF

j_call: TRBJ1-2
d_call: NA
v_call: TRBV15
clone_size: many
cdr3_length: 13
cdr3_nt: TGTGCCACCAGCAGAGATGAATGGAATGGCTACACCTTC
cdr3_aa: CATSRDEWNGYTF

j_call: TRBJ1-3
d_call: NA
v_call: TRBV7-2
clone_size: NA
cdr3_length: 16
cdr3_nt: TGTGCCAGCAGCCCACCCCCGGGGTACTCTGGAAACACCATATATTTT
cdr3_aa: CASSPPPGYSGNTIYF

j_call: TRBJ1-3
d_call: TRBD1
v_call: TRBV29-1
clone_size: NA
cdr3_length: 13
cdr3_nt: TGCAGCGTTCTGGGACAGGGGGAAAACACCATATATTTT
cdr3_aa: CSVLGQGENTIYF

j_call: TRBJ2-7
d_call: TRBD2
v_call: TRBV28
clone_size: NA
cdr3_length: 15
cdr3_nt: TGTGCCAGCAGTTCCCAGCGGACTAGCTCCTACGAGCAGTACTTC
cdr3_aa: CASSSQRTSSYEQYF

j_call: TRBJ2-7
d_call: NA
v_call: TRBV6-5
clone_size: NA
cdr3_length: 11
cdr3_nt: TGTGCCAGCAGACGGTGGGGTAAGCAGTACTTC
cdr3_aa: CASRRWGKQYF

j_call: TRBJ1-2
d_call: NA
v_call: TRBV7-8
clone_size: NA
cdr3_length: 18
cdr3_nt: TGTGCCAGCAGCGCACGACCGACAAAACCCGCAATTAACTATGGCTACACCTTC
cdr3_aa: CASSARPTKPAINYGYTF

j_call: TRBJ2-5
d_call: NA
v_call: TRBV29-1
clone_size: few
cdr3_length: 14
cdr3_nt: TGCAGCGTTGTTCAAGGGGCGGGTTGGGAGACCCAGTACTTC
cdr3_aa: CSVVQGAGWETQYF

j_call: TRBJ2-2
d_call: NA
v_call: TRBV29-1
clone_size: many
cdr3_length: 17
cdr3_nt: TGCAGCGTCCTGCTACCAAGGCAAGGGCTGTACACCGGGGAGCTGTTTTTT
cdr3_aa: CSVLLPRQGLYTGELFF

j_call: TRBJ2-7
d_call: NA
v_call: TRBV20-1
clone_size: few
cdr3_length: 12
cdr3_nt: TGCAGTGCCCAGAGACCTTCCTACGAGCAGTACTTC
cdr3_aa: CSAQRPSYEQYF

j_call: TRBJ2-7
d_call: TRBD2
v_call: TRBV7-7
clone_size: NA
cdr3_length: 16
cdr3_nt: TGTGCCAGCAGCACCGGGACTAGCGGGAGGAGCGCCGAGCAGTACTTC
cdr3_aa: CASSTGTSGRSAEQYF

j_call: TRBJ1-5
d_call: NA
v_call: TRBV7-2
clone_size: NA
cdr3_length: 15
cdr3_nt: TGTGCCAGCAGCTTAGGGGTACCCCGGCAACAGCCCCAGCATTTT
cdr3_aa: CASSLGVPRQQPQHF

j_call: TRBJ1-5
d_call: NA
v_call: TRBV10-3
clone_size: NA
cdr3_length: 14
cdr3_nt: TGTGCCATCAGTGATCGGGCGGGCCGTGAGACCCAGCATTTT
cdr3_aa: CAISDRAGRETQHF

j_call: TRBJ1-5
d_call: NA
v_call: TRBV10-3
clone_size: many
cdr3_length: 15
cdr3_nt: TGTGCCACCCACCGTACAGGGAGCTCGGATCAGCCCCAGCATTTT
cdr3_aa: CATHRTGSSDQPQHF

j_call: TRBJ1-2
d_call: TRBD1
v_call: TRBV25-1
clone_size: many
cdr3_length: 16
cdr3_nt: TGTGCCAGCAGTGAAGGGGGACAGGGGAACCTCTATGGCTACACCTTC
cdr3_aa: CASSEGGQGNLYGYTF

j_call: TRBJ1-1
d_call: TRBD1
v_call: TRBV15
clone_size: many
cdr3_length: 13
cdr3_nt: TGTGCCACGGCGGGACAGGGGGCCACTGAAGCTTTCTTT
cdr3_aa: CATAGQGATEAFF

j_call: TRBJ1-2
d_call: TRBD1
v_call: TRBV5-1
clone_size: many
cdr3_length: 15
cdr3_nt: TGCGCCAGCAGCTGGGGGACAGGGCCCGACTATGGCTACACCTTC
cdr3_aa: CASSWGTGPDYGYTF

j_call: TRBJ1-4
d_call: TRBD1
v_call: TRBV25-1
clone_size: NA
cdr3_length: 15
cdr3_nt: TGTGCCATCAGTGAGCCACAGGGGATTAATGAAAAACTGTTTTTT
cdr3_aa: CAISEPQGINEKLFF

j_call: TRBJ2-5
d_call: TRBD1
v_call: TRBV20-1
clone_size: NA
cdr3_length: 12
cdr3_nt: TGCAGTGCTACCGGGACAGGGGAGACCCAGTACTTC
cdr3_aa: CSATGTGETQYF

j_call: TRBJ1-5
d_call: NA
v_call: TRBV15
clone_size: NA
cdr3_length: 15
cdr3_nt: TGTGCCACCAGCAGAGATCTTAGGAGCAATCAGCCCCAGCATTTT
cdr3_aa: CATSRDLRSNQPQHF

j_call: TRBJ1-1
d_call: TRBD1
v_call: TRBV25-1
clone_size: NA
cdr3_length: 16
cdr3_nt: TGTGCCAGCAGTGAATTTGGAGGGGGCATGGCTACTGAAGCTTTCTTT
cdr3_aa: CASSEFGGGMATEAFF

j_call: TRBJ2-5
d_call: TRBD2
v_call: TRBV11-2
clone_size: many
cdr3_length: 15
cdr3_nt: TGTGCCAGCAGCCAGACTAGCGGGCGTCAAGAGACCCAGTACTTC
cdr3_aa: CASSQTSGRQETQYF